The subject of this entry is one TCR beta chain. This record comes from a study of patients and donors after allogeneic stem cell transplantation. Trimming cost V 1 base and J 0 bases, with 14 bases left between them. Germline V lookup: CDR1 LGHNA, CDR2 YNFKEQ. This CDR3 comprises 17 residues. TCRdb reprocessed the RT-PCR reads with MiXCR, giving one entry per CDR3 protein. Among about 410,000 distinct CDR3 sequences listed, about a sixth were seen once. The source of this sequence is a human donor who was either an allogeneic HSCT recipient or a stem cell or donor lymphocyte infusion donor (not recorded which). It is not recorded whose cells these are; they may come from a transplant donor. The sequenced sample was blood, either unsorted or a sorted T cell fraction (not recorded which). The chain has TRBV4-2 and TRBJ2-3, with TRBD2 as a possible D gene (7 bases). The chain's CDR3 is CASSQGRAGASTDTQYF. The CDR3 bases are TGTGCCAGCAGCCAAGGGCGGGCGGGGGCTAGCACAGATACGCAGTATTTT.